This T cell receptor beta chain is drawn from a study of tissue T cells after allogeneic stem cell transplantation. This clone showed up just a few times. Its target is unknown. The listed genes are named as in mouse. The read falls 1 residue short of the CDR3 end, and the missing part is taken from the germline J gene. Assay: immunoSEQ multiplex PCR; the TCRdb copy retains only in-frame clones and omits some. The table shows around 5,700 clones, with about half occurring only once. The ends lost 3 bases at V and 3 bases at J; junction bases unmatched: 0. This CDR3 region has 14 residues. Looked up from germline, CDR1 is MNHDT and CDR2 is YYDKIL. The time point: mouse harvest day 7 after allogeneic transplant. The graft held 10^6 splenic CD5+ T cells and 10^7 T-cell-depleted bone marrow cells. Mice had MHC-mismatched B6 into BALB/c GVHD, sampled day 7 or 14. Study results and limitations: Anatomically similar tissues had similar TCR repertoires within each patient. The patient cohort was small and clinically heterogeneous, with limited sampling depth.

Material for sequencing was gut tissue. This chain connects TRBV17 to TRBJ1-3; 9 bases are shared with TRBD1. The receptor was derived from a female BALB/c mouse given C57BL/6 T cells with graft-versus-host disease after an allogeneic hematopoietic cell transplant. CDR3: CASSRDRGGNTLYF. CDR3 DNA (partial): TGTGCTAGCAGTAGGGACAGGGGTGGAAATACGCTCTAT.